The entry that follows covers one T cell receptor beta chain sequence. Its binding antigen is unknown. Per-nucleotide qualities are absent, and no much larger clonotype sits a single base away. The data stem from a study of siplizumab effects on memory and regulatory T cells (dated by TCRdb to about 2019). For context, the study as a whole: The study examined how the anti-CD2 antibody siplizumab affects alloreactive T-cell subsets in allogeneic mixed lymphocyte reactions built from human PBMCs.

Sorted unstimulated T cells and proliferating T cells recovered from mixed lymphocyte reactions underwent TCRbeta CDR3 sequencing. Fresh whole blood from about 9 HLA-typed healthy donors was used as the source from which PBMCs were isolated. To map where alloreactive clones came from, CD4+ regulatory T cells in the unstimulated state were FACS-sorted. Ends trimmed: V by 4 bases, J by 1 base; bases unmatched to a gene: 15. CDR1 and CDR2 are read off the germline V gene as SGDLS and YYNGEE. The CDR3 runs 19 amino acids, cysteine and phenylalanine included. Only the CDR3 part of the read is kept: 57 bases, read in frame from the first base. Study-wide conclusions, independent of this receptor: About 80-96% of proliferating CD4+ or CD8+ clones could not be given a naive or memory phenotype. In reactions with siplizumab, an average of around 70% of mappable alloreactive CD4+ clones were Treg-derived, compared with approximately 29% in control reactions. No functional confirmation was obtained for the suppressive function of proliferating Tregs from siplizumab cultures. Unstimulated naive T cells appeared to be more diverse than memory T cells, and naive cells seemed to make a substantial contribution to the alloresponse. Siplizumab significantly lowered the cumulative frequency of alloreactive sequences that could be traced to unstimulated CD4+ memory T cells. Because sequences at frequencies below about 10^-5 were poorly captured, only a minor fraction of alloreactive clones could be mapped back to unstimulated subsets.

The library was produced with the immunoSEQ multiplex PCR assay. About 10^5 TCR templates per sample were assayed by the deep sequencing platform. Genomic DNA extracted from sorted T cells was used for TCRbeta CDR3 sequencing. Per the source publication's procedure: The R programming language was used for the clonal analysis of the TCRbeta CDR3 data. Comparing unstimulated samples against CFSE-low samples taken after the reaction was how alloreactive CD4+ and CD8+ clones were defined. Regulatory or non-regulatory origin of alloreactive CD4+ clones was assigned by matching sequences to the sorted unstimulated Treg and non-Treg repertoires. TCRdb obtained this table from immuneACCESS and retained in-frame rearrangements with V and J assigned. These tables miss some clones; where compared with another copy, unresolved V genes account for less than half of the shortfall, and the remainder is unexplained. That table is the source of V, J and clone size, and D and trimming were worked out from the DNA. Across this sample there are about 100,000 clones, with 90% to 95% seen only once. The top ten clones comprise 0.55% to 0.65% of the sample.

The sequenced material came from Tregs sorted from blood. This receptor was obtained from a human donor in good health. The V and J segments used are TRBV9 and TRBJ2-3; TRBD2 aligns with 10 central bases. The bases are TGTGCCAGCAGCCCGTCCGCAGCGGGAGGGGGTTTCGGCACAGATACGCAGTATTTT. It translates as CASSPSAAGGGFGTDTQYF. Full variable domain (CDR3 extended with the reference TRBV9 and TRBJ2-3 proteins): DSGVTQTPKHLITATGQRVTLRCSPRSGDLSVYWYQQSLDQGLQFLIQYYNGEERAKGNILERFSAQQFPDLHSELNLSSLELGDSALYFCASSPSAAGGGFGTDTQYFGPGTRLTVL.